These T cell receptor beta chains were read from a single sample in a study of T cell repertoires in cytomegalovirus infection. TCRdb reanalysed the reads using MiXCR and keeps one entry per CDR3 protein. This repertoire shows 65,000 to 95,000 distinct CDR3 sequences, about 4% found once; its top ten account for approximately 4.6%. Source material: PBMCs. The source is a human donor in good health (CMV status not recorded). Some clones in this sample may be carry-over from other donors' samples. CDR3s include the opening cysteine and the closing phenylalanine or tryptophan. The D gene is left open where the match is weak. For some rows the clone size is stated as once, few or many, or as a class when expanded; others skip it.

CDR3 length: 12
D gene: NA
V gene: TRBV7-9
clone size: many
J gene: TRBJ1-5
CDR3 DNA: TGTGCCAGCAGCTTGGAGGGGCCACCCCAGCATTTT
CDR3 protein: CASSLEGPPQHF

CDR3 length: 12
D gene: NA
V gene: TRBV7-9
clone size: many
J gene: TRBJ1-5
CDR3 DNA: TGTGCCAGCAGCTTAGTTAATCAGCCCCAGCATTTT
CDR3 protein: CASSLVNQPQHF

CDR3 length: 17
D gene: NA
V gene: TRBV6-1
clone size: many
J gene: TRBJ1-5
CDR3 DNA: TGTGCCAGCAGTGAACCGATCGGGGAGGCAGGGTCCCAGCCCCAGCATTTT
CDR3 protein: CASSEPIGEAGSQPQHF

CDR3 length: 17
D gene: NA
V gene: TRBV25-1
clone size: many
J gene: TRBJ1-2
CDR3 DNA: TGTGCCAGCAGTGAAACTCAACAGGGTAGAGCTAACTATGGCTACACCTTC
CDR3 protein: CASSETQQGRANYGYTF

CDR3 length: 16
D gene: NA
V gene: TRBV6-5
clone size: many
J gene: TRBJ1-4
CDR3 DNA: TGTGCCAGCAGTTACCGCCGGTTCGGGCCTAATGAAAAACTGTTTTTT
CDR3 protein: CASSYRRFGPNEKLFF

CDR3 length: 16
D gene: TRBD1
V gene: TRBV5-4
clone size: many
J gene: TRBJ1-5
CDR3 DNA: TGTGCCAGCAGCTCATGGGACAGAGGAGGAAATCAGCCCCAGCATTTT
CDR3 protein: CASSSWDRGGNQPQHF

CDR3 length: 14
D gene: NA
V gene: TRBV28
clone size: many
J gene: TRBJ1-6
CDR3 DNA: TGTGCCAGCAGGCAGGGGAATGGATATTCACCCCTCCACTTT
CDR3 protein: CASRQGNGYSPLHF

CDR3 length: 13
D gene: TRBD2
V gene: TRBV30
clone size: many
J gene: TRBJ2-3
CDR3 DNA: TGTGCCTGGAGCCGGGACTACACAGATACGCAGTATTTT
CDR3 protein: CAWSRDYTDTQYF

CDR3 length: 15
D gene: NA
V gene: TRBV4-3
clone size: many
J gene: TRBJ1-6
CDR3 DNA: TGCGCCAGCAGCCAAGATATGAACAGGTGGACACCCCTCCACTTT
CDR3 protein: CASSQDMNRWTPLHF

CDR3 length: 17
D gene: NA
V gene: TRBV28
clone size: many
J gene: TRBJ1-3
CDR3 DNA: TGTGCCAGCAGTTCCCCCGGGCAGCCTTCCTCTGGAAACACCATATATTTT
CDR3 protein: CASSSPGQPSSGNTIYF

CDR3 length: 14
D gene: NA
V gene: TRBV28
clone size: many
J gene: TRBJ2-7
CDR3 DNA: TGTGCCAGCAGGGTTGACTCCAGCTCCTACGAGCAGTACTTC
CDR3 protein: CASRVDSSSYEQYF

CDR3 length: 14
D gene: TRBD1
V gene: TRBV7-8
clone size: many
J gene: TRBJ1-2
CDR3 DNA: TGTGCCAGCAGCCCGGGACAGATGAACTATGGCTACACCTTC
CDR3 protein: CASSPGQMNYGYTF

CDR3 length: 12
D gene: NA
V gene: TRBV6-5
clone size: many
J gene: TRBJ1-2
CDR3 DNA: TGTGCCAGCAGCCCGGACACCGTTGGCTACACCTTC
CDR3 protein: CASSPDTVGYTF

CDR3 length: 16
D gene: NA
V gene: TRBV28
clone size: many
J gene: TRBJ1-6
CDR3 DNA: TGTGCCAGCAGGCGGGAGGGGGGGGGCAATAATTCACCCCTCCACTTT
CDR3 protein: CASRREGGGNNSPLHF

CDR3 length: 13
D gene: NA
V gene: TRBV28
clone size: many
J gene: TRBJ1-2
CDR3 DNA: TGTGCCAGCAGTTTGCCCCCGATATATGGCTACACCTTC
CDR3 protein: CASSLPPIYGYTF

CDR3 length: 13
D gene: NA
V gene: TRBV12-3/TRBV12-4
clone size: many
J gene: TRBJ1-1
CDR3 DNA: TGTGCCAGCAGCTTATGGCAGAACACTGAAGCTTTCTTT
CDR3 protein: CASSLWQNTEAFF

CDR3 length: 14
D gene: NA
V gene: TRBV28
clone size: many
J gene: TRBJ2-4
CDR3 DNA: TGTGCCAGCAGTCTAGGGGGGGCCAAAAACATTCAGTACTTC
CDR3 protein: CASSLGGAKNIQYF

CDR3 length: 14
D gene: NA
V gene: TRBV2
clone size: many
J gene: TRBJ1-1
CDR3 DNA: TGTGCCAGCAGTCGGGTGGCGCGGGGCACTGAAGCTTTCTTT
CDR3 protein: CASSRVARGTEAFF

CDR3 length: 14
D gene: NA
V gene: TRBV30
clone size: many
J gene: TRBJ2-3
CDR3 DNA: TGTGCCTGGAGTGTGGTCGGAGGCACAGATACGCAGTATTTT
CDR3 protein: CAWSVVGGTDTQYF

CDR3 length: 17
D gene: TRBD1
V gene: TRBV5-1
clone size: many
J gene: TRBJ2-1
CDR3 DNA: TGCGCCAGCAGCTTATACGGGACAGGGGGTGTTTACAATGAGCAGTTCTTC
CDR3 protein: CASSLYGTGGVYNEQFF

CDR3 length: 14
D gene: NA
V gene: TRBV28
clone size: many
J gene: TRBJ2-7
CDR3 DNA: TGTGCCAGCAGTTTGAGTAACGGGCGCTACGAGCAGTACTTC
CDR3 protein: CASSLSNGRYEQYF

CDR3 length: 14
D gene: NA
V gene: TRBV7-2
clone size: NA
J gene: TRBJ1-1
CDR3 DNA: TGTGCCAGCAGCCTAGCGGCGATAGGCACTGAAGCTTTCTTT
CDR3 protein: CASSLAAIGTEAFF

CDR3 length: 14
D gene: TRBD1
V gene: TRBV7-2
clone size: many
J gene: TRBJ1-2
CDR3 DNA: TGTGCCAGCAGCTTAGGACAGGGGAACTATGGCTACACCTTC
CDR3 protein: CASSLGQGNYGYTF

CDR3 length: 15
D gene: TRBD2
V gene: TRBV12-3/TRBV12-4
clone size: many
J gene: TRBJ2-7
CDR3 DNA: TGTGCCAGCAGTCTAGGACTAGCGGGGGGGCTCGAGCAGTACTTC
CDR3 protein: CASSLGLAGGLEQYF

CDR3 length: 13
D gene: NA
V gene: TRBV7-2
clone size: medium-sized
J gene: TRBJ1-6
CDR3 DNA: TGTGCCAGCAGCTTCATTAGTCCTTCACCCCTCCACTTT
CDR3 protein: CASSFISPSPLHF

CDR3 length: 14
D gene: NA
V gene: TRBV10-3
clone size: many
J gene: TRBJ1-2
CDR3 DNA: TGTGCCATCAGCCGGGACGGAGCTAACTATGGCTACACCTTC
CDR3 protein: CAISRDGANYGYTF

CDR3 length: 11
D gene: NA
V gene: TRBV7-2
clone size: many
J gene: TRBJ2-7
CDR3 DNA: TGTGCCAGCAGCCCCTGGCACGAGCAGTACTTC
CDR3 protein: CASSPWHEQYF

CDR3 length: 16
D gene: NA
V gene: TRBV7-2
clone size: many
J gene: TRBJ1-1
CDR3 DNA: TGTGCCAGCAGCTTAGGGGGACGGAACTTAGGCACTGAAGCTTTCTTT
CDR3 protein: CASSLGGRNLGTEAFF

CDR3 length: 14
D gene: TRBD2
V gene: TRBV20-1
clone size: many
J gene: TRBJ2-7
CDR3 DNA: TGCAGTGCTAGGCGTACGACTAGCGGCTACGAGCAGTACTTC
CDR3 protein: CSARRTTSGYEQYF

CDR3 length: 16
D gene: NA
V gene: TRBV7-6
clone size: NA
J gene: TRBJ2-7
CDR3 DNA: TGTGCCAGCAGCGCCTCCGTAGGGGGACGGGCGAGCGAGCAGTACTTC
CDR3 protein: CASSASVGGRASEQYF